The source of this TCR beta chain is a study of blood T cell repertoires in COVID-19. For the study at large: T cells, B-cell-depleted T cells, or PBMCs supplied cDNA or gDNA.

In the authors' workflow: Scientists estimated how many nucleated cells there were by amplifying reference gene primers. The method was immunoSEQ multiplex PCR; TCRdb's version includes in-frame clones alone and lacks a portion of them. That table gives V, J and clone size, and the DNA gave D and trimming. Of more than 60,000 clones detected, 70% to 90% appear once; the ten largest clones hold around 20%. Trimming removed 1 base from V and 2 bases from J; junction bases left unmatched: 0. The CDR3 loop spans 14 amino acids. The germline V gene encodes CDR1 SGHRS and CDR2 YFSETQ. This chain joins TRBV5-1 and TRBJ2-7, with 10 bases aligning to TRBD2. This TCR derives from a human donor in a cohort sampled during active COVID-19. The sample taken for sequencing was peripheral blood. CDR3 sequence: CASSLTSGTYEQYF. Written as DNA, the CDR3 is TGCGCCAGCAGCTTGACTAGCGGGACCTACGAGCAGTACTTC.